This T cell receptor (beta chain) was identified in a study of CD8 T cells in ankylosing spondylitis. Study observations and caveats: A TCR beta motif made of eight highly homologous variants seemed typical of ankylosing spondylitis blood. Relatively rare in peripheral blood, disease-linked clones were also CD8+. According to the report, clones linked to the disease were significantly enriched in matched synovial fluid samples taken from ankylosing spondylitis patients.

TCR beta libraries were made by quantitative 5'-RACE with molecular barcodes. One entry per CDR3 protein, called by TCRdb with MiXCR from the 5' RACE reads. This table holds more than 35,000 distinct CDR3 sequences, around 2.9% found once. V trimming: 0 bases; J trimming: 4 bases; junction bases outside the gene matches: 4. Germline CDR1 SGDLS, CDR2 YYNGEE. This CDR3 has 15 residues. This clonotype has a count of ten or more. Its specificity is unknown. The TCR comes from a male donor with ankylosing spondylitis or in good health (not recorded which). This chain uses TRBV9 with TRBJ2-5, with 9 nucleotides matching TRBD2. Sequenced: blood, either unsorted or a sorted T cell fraction (not recorded which). CDR3 coding DNA: TGTGCCAGCAGCGTAGGAAATAGCGGGAGAGAGACCCAGTACTTC. Amino acids: CASSVGNSGRETQYF.